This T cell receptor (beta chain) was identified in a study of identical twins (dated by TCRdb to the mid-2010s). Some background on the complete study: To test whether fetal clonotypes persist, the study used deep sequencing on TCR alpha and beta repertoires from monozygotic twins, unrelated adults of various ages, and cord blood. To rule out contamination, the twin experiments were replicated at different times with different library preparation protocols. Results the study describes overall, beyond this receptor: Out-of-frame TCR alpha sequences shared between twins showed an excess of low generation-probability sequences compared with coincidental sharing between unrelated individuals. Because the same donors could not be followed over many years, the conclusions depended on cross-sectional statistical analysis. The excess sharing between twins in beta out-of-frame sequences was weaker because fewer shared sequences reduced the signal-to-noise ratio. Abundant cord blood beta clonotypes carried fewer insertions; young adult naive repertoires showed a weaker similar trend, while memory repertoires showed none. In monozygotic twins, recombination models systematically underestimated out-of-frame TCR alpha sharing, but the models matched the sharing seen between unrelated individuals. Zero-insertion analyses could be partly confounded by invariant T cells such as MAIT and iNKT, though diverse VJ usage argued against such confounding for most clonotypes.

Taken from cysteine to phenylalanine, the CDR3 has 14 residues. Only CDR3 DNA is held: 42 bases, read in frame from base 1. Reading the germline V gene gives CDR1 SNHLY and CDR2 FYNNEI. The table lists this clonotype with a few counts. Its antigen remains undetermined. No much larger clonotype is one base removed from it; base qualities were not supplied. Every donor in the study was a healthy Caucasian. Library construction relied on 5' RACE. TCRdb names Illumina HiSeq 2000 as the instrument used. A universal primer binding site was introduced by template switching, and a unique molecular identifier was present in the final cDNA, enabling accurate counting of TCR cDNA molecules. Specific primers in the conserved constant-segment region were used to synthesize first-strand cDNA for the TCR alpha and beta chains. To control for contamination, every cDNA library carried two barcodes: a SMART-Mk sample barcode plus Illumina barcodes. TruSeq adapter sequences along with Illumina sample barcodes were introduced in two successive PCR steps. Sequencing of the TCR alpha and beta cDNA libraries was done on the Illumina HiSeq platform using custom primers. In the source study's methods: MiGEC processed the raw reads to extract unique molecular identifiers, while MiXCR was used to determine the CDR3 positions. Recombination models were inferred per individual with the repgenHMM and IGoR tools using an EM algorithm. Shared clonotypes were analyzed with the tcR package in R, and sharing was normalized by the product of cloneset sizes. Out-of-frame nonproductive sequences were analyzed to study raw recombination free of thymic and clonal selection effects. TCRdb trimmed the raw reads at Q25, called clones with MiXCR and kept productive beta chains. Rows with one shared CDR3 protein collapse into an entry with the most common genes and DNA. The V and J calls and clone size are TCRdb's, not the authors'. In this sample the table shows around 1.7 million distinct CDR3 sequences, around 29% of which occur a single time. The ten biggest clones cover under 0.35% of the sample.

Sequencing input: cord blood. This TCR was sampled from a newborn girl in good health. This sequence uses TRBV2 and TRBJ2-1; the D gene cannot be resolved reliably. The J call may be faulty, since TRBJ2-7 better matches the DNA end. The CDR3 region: CARRPLSSYNEQYF. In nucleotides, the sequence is TGTGCCAGACGGCCCCTTAGCTCCTACAATGAGCAGTACTTC.